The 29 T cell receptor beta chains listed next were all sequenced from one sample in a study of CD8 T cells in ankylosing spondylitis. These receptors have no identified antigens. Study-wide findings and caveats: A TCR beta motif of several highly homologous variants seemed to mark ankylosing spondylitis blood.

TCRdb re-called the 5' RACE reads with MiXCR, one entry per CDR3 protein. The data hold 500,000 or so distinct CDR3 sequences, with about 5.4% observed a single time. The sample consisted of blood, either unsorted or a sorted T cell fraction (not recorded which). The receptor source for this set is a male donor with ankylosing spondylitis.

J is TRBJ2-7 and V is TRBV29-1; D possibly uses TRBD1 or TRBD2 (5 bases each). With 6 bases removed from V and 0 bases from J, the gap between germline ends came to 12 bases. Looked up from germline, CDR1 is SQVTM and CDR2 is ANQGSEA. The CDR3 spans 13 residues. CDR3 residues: CSVARGLSYEQYF. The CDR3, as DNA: TGCAGCGTGGCCCGGGGCCTCTCCTACGAGCAGTACTTC.

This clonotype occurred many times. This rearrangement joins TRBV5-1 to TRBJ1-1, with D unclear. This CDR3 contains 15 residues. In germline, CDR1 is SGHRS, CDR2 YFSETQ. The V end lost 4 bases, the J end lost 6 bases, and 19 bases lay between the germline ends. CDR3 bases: TGCGCCAGCAGCCCGATCATTCCAGGTTGGGCTGAAGCTTTCTTT. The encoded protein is CASSPIIPGWAEAFF.

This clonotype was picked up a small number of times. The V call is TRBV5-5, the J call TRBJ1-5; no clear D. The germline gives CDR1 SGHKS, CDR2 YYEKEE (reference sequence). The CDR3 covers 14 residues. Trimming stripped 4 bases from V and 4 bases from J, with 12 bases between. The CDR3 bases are TGTGCCAGCAGCGCGCCATCGGGGAATCAGCCCCAGCATTTT. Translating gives CASSAPSGNQPQHF.

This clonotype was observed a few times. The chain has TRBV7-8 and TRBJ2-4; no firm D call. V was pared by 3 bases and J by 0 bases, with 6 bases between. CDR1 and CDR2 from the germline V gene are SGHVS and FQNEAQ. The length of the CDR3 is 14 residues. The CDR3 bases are TGTGCCAGCAGCTTCGAAGGAGCCAAAAACATTCAGTACTTC. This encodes CASSFEGAKNIQYF.

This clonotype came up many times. The CDR3: CSARPGTGNYEQYF. CDR3 coding DNA: TGCAGTGCTAGACCCGGGACAGGTAACTACGAGCAGTACTTC. J is TRBJ2-7 and V is TRBV20-1, with 8 bases that match TRBD1. V lost 2 bases, J lost 3 bases, and 6 bases stayed unmatched. CDR1 and CDR2 from the germline V gene are DFQATT and SNEGSKA (reference sequence). The CDR3 is made up of 14 amino acids.

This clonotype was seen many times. As DNA, the CDR3 is TGTGCCAGCAGCTTACTAGCGGGACCCTACGAGCAGTACTTC. It yields the protein CASSLLAGPYEQYF. This chain connects TRBV7-2 to TRBJ2-7; 9 bases are shared with TRBD2. Unmatched junction bases numbered 1, after V lost 2 bases and J lost 2 bases. Germline-derived CDR1 and CDR2 are SGHTA and FQGNSA. The CDR3 loop spans 14 amino acids. Drawing the rest from reference TRBV7-2 and TRBJ2-7, the complete variable domain is GAGVSQSPSNKVTEKGKDVELRCDPISGHTALYWYRQSLGQGLEFLIYFQGNSAPDKSGLPSDRFSAERTGGSVSTLTIQRTQQEDSAVYLCASSLLAGPYEQYFGPGTRLTVT.

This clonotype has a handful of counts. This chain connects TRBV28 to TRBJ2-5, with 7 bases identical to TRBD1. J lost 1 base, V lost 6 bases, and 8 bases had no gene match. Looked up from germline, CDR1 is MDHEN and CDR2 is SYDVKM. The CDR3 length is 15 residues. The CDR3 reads CASRPGQTFQETQYF. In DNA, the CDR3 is TGTGCCAGCAGGCCGGGACAGACCTTCCAAGAGACCCAGTACTTC.

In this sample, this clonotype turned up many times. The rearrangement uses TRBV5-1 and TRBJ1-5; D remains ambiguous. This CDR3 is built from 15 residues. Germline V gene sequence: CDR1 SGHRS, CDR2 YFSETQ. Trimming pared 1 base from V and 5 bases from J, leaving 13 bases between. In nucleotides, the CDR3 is TGCGCCAGCAGCTTGTCCGGGAGCCCCCATCAGCCCCAGCATTTT. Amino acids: CASSLSGSPHQPQHF.

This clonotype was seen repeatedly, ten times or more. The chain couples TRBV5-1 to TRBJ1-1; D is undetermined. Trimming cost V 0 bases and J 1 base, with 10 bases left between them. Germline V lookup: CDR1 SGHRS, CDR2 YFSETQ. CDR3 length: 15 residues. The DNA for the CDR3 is TGCGCCAGCAGCTTGGATCACAGTGGGAACACTGAAGCTTTCTTT. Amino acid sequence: CASSLDHSGNTEAFF.

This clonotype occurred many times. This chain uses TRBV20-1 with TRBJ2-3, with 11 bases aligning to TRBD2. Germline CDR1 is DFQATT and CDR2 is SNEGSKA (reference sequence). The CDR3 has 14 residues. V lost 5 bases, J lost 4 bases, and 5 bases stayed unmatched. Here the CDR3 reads CSAQLAGAPDTQYF. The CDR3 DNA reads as TGCAGTGCTCAACTAGCGGGAGCCCCAGATACGCAGTATTTT.

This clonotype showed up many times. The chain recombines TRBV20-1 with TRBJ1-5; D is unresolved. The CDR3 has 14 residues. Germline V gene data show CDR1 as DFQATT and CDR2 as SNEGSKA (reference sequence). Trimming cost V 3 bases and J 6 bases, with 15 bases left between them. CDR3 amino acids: CSAREERPGQPQHF. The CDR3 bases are TGCAGTGCTAGGGAGGAGAGGCCGGGTCAGCCCCAGCATTTT.

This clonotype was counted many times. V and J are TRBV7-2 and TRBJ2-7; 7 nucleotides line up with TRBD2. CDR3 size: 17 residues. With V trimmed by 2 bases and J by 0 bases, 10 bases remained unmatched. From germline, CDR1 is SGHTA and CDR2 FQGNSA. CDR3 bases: TGTGCCAGCAGCTTACCCTGGGGGGGGGTTTTCTCCTACGAGCAGTACTTC. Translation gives CASSLPWGGVFSYEQYF.

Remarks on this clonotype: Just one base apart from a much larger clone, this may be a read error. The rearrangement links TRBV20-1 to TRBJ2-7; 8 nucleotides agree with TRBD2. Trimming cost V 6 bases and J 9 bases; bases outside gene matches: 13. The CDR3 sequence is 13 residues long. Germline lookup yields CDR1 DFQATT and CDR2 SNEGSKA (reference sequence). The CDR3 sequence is CSAPGNSGDGQYF. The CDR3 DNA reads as TGCAGTGCCCCCGGGAATAGCGGGGATGGGCAGTACTTC.

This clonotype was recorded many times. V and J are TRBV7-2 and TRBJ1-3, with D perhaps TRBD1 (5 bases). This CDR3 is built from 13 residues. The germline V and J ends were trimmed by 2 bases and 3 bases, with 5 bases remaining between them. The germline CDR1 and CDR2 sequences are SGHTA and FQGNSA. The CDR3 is CASSLRGGNTIYF. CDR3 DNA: TGTGCCAGCAGCTTAAGGGGTGGAAACACCATATATTTT.

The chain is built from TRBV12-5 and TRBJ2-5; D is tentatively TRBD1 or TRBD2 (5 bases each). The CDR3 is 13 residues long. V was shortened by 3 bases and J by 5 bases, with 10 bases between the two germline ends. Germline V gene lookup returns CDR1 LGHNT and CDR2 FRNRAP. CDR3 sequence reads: CASGFQGAETQYF. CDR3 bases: TGTGCTAGTGGTTTTCAGGGAGCGGAGACCCAGTACTTC.

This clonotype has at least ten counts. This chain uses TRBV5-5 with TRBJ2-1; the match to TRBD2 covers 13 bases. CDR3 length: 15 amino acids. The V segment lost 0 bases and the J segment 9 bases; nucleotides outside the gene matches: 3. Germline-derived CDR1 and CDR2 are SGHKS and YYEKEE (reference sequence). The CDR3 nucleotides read TGTGCCAGCAGCTTGGAGGGACTAGCGGGGTTTGAGCAGTTCTTC. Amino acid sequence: CASSLEGLAGFEQFF.

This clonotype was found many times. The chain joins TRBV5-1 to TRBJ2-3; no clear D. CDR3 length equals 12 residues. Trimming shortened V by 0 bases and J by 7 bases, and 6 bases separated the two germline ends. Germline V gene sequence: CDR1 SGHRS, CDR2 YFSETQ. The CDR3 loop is CASSLDGNTQYF. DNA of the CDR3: TGCGCCAGCAGCTTGGACGGTAATACGCAGTATTTT.

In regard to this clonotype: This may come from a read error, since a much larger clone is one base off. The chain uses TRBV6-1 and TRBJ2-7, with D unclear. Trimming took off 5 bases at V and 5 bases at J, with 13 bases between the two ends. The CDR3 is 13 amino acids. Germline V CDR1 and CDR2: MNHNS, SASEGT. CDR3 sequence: CASSKPGLDEQYF. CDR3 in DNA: TGTGCCAGCAGTAAACCGGGTTTGGACGAGCAGTACTTC.

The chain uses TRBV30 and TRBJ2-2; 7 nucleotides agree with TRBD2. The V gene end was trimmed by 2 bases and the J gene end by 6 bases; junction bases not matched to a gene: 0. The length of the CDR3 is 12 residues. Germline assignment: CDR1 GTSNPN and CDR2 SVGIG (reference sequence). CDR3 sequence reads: CAWSSGAGELFF. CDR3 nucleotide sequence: TGTGCCTGGAGTAGCGGGGCCGGGGAGCTGTTTTTT.

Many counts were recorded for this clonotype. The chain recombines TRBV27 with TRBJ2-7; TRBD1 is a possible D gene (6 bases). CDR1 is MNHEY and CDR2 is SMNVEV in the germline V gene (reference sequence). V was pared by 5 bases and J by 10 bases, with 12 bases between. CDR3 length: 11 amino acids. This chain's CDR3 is CASSTGYRQYF. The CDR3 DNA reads TGTGCCAGCAGTACAGGGTATCGTCAGTACTTC.

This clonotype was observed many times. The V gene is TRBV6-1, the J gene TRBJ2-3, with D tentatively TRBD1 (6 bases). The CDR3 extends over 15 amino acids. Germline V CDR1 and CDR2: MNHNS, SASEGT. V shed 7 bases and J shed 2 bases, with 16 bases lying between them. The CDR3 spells CASTSGTPHTDTQYF. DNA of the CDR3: TGTGCCAGCACCTCCGGGACACCCCACACAGATACGCAGTATTTT.

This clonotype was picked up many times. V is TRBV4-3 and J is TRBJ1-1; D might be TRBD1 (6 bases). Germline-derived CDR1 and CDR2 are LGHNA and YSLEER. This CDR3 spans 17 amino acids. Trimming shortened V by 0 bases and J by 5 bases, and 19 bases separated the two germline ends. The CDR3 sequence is CASSQESGGGAGTEAFF. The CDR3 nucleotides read TGCGCCAGCAGCCAAGAGTCGGGCGGGGGCGCGGGGACTGAAGCTTTCTTT.

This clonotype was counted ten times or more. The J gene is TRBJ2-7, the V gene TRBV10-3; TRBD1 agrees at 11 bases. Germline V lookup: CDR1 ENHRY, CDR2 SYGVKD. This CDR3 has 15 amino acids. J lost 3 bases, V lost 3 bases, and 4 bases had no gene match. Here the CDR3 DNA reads TGTGCCATCAGTGACCCGGGACAGGGGGACTACGAGCAGTACTTC. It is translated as CAISDPGQGDYEQYF.

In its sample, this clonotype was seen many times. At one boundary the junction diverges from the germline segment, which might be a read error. CDR3 sequence: CASSWAGGSQETQYF. The DNA for the CDR3 is TGTGCTAGCAGCTGGGCAGGGGGCTCTCAAGAGACCCAGTACTTC. This chain connects TRBV7-7 to TRBJ2-5, with 8 bases that match TRBD1. Germline-derived CDR1 and CDR2 are SSHAT and FNYEAQ (reference sequence). This CDR3 region has 15 residues.

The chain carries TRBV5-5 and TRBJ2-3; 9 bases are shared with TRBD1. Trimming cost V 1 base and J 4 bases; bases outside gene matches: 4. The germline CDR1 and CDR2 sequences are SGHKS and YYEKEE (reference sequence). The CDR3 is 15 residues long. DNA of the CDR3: TGTGCCAGCAGCTTGACAGGGGGCAGGGCAGATACGCAGTATTTT. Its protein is CASSLTGGRADTQYF.

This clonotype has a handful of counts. The CDR3: CASSLSRGGGEAFF. CDR3 nucleotide sequence: TGTGCCAGCAGCTTAAGTAGAGGAGGAGGTGAAGCTTTCTTT. This sequence joins TRBV7-3 and TRBJ1-1, with unresolved D. This CDR3 is built from 14 residues. With 1 base removed from V and 7 bases from J, the gap between germline ends came to 13 bases. The V gene's germline CDR1 is SGHTA and CDR2 FQGTGA.

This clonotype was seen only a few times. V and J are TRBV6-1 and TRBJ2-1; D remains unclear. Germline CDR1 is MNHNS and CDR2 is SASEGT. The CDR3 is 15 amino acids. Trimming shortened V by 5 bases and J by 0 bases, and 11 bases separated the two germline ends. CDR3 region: CASSLSWSSYNEQFF. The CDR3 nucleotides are TGTGCCAGCAGTCTCAGCTGGAGCTCCTACAATGAGCAGTTCTTC.

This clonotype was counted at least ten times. CDR3 sequence (DNA): TGCGCCAGCAGCTTGCTAGGGGATGGCTACACCTTC. This codes for CASSLLGDGYTF. The V gene is TRBV5-1, the J gene TRBJ1-2, with D perhaps TRBD1 (5 bases). Germline V gives CDR1 SGHRS, CDR2 YFSETQ. The V gene lost 1 base and the J gene lost 6 bases, with 7 bases spanning the gap. There are 12 residues in the CDR3.

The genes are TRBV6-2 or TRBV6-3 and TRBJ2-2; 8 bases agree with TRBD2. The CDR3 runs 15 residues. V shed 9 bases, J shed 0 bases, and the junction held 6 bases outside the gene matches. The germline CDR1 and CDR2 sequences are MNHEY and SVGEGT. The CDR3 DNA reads TGTGCCAGTCCCCGGGGGGGGGCGAACACCGGGGAGCTGTTTTTT. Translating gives CASPRGGANTGELFF.